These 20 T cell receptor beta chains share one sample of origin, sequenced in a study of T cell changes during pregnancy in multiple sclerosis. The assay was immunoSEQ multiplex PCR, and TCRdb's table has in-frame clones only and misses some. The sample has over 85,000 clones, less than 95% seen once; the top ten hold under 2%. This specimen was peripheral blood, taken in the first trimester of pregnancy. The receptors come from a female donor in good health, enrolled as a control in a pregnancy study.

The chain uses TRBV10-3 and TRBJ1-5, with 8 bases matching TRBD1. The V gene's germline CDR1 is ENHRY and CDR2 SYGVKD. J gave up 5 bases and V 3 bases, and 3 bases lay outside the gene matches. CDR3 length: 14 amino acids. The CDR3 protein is CAISDPTGDQPQHF. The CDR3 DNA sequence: TGTGCCATCAGTGACCCGACAGGGGATCAGCCCCAGCATTTT.

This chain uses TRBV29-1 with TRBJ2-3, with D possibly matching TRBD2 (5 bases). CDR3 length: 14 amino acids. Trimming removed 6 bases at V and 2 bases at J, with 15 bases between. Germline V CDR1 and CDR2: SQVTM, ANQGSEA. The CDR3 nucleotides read TGCAGCGTCCCTGGGCTAGCAGTCACAGATACGCAGTATTTT. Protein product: CSVPGLAVTDTQYF.

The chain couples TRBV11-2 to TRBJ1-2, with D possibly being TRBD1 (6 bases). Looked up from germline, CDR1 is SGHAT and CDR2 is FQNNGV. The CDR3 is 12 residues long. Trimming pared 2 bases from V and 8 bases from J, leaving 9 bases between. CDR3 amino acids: CASSLSGGGYTF. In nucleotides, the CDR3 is TGTGCCAGCAGCTTAAGCGGGGGCGGCTACACCTTC.

In DNA form, the CDR3 reads TGTGCCAGCAGCCGGGACAGGGCCGGAAACACCATATATTTT. It yields the protein CASSRDRAGNTIYF. The chain is built from TRBV6-1 and TRBJ1-3; 9 bases match TRBD1. The CDR3 has 14 amino acids. CDR1 is MNHNS, CDR2 SASEGT, per germline. After removal of 6 bases from V and 4 bases from J, the junction contained 4 bases not matched to a gene.

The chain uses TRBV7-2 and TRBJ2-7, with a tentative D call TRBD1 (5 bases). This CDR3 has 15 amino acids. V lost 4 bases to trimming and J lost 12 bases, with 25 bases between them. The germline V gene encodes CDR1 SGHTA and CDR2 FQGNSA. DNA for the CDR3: TGTGCCAGCAGCTCCCCAGGGTCAGGGCTTACGATTCTGTACTTC. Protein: CASSSPGSGLTILYF. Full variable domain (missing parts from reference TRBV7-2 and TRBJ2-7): GAGVSQSPSNKVTEKGKDVELRCDPISGHTALYWYRQSLGQGLEFLIYFQGNSAPDKSGLPSDRFSAERTGGSVSTLTIQRTQQEDSAVYLCASSSPGSGLTILYFGPGTRLTVT.

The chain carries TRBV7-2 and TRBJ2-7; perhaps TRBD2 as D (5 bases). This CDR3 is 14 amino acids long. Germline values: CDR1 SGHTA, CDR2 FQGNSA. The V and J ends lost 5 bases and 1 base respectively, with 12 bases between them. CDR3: CASSTGSSSYEQYF. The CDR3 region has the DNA TGTGCCAGCAGCACGGGGAGTTCGTCCTACGAGCAGTACTTC.

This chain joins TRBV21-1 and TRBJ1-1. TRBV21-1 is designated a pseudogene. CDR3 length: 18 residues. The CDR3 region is CASSKARGGAAMNTEAFF. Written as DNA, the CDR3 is TGTGCCAGCAGCAAAGCACGGGGGGGCGCTGCCATGAACACTGAAGCTTTCTTT.

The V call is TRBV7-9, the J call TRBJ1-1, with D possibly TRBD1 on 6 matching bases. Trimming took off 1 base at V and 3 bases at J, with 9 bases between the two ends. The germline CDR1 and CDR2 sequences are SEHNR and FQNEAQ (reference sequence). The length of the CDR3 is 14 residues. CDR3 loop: CASSLVQGYTEAFF. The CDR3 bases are TGTGCCAGCAGCTTAGTACAGGGTTACACTGAAGCTTTCTTT.

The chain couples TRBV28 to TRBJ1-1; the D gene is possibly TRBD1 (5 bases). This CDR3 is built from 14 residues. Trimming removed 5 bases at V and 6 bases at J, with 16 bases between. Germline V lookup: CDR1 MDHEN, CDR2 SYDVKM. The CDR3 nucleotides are TGTGCCAGCAGTCCACCTCGGGGGAGCGCTGAAGCTTTCTTT. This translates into CASSPPRGSAEAFF. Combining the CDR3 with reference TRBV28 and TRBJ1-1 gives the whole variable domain DVKVTQSSRYLVKRTGEKVFLECVQDMDHENMFWYRQDPGLGLRLIYFSYDVKMKEKGDIPEGYSVSREKKERFSLILESASTNQTSMYLCASSPPRGSAEAFFGQGTRLTVV.

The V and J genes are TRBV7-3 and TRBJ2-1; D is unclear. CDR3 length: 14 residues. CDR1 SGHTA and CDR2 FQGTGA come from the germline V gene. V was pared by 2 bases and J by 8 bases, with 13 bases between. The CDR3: CASSLGPALDEQFF. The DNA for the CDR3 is TGTGCCAGCAGCTTAGGGCCCGCTTTAGATGAGCAGTTCTTC.

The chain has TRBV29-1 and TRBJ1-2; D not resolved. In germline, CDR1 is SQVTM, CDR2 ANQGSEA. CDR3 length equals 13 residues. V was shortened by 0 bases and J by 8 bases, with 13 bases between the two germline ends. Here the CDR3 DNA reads TGCAGCGTTGAAGAAGGCGGAGGTCGGGGCTACACCTTC. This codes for CSVEEGGGRGYTF.

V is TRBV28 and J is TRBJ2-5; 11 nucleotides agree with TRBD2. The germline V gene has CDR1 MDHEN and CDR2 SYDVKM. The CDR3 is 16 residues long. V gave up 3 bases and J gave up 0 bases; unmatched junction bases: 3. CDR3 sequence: CASSFMGLADQETQYF. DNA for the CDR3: TGTGCCAGCAGTTTTATGGGACTAGCGGACCAAGAGACCCAGTACTTC.

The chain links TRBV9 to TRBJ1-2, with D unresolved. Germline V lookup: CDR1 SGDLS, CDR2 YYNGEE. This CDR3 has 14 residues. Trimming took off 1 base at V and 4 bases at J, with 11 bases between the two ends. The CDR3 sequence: CASSVTSAVYGYTF. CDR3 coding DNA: TGTGCCAGCAGCGTAACCTCAGCGGTCTATGGCTACACCTTC.

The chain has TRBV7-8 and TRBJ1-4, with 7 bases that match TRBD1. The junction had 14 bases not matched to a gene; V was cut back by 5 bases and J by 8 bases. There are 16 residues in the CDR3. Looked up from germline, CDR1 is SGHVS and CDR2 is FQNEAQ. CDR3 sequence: CASSPRRGQGEEKLFF. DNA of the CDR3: TGTGCCAGCAGCCCCCGTAGGGGGCAGGGAGAAGAAAAACTGTTTTTT.

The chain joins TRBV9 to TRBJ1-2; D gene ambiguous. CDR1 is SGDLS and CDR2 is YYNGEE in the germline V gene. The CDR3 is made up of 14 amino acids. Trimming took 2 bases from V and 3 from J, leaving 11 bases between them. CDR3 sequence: CASSVEGGYYGYTF. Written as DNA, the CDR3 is TGTGCCAGCAGCGTTGAGGGCGGCTACTATGGCTACACCTTC.

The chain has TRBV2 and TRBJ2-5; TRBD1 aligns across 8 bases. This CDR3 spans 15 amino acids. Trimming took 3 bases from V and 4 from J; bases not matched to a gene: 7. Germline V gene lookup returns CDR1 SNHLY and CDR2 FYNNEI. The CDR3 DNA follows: TGTGCCAGCAGTGACTCAGGGGGCCGGGGAGAGACCCAGTACTTC. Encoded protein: CASSDSGGRGETQYF.

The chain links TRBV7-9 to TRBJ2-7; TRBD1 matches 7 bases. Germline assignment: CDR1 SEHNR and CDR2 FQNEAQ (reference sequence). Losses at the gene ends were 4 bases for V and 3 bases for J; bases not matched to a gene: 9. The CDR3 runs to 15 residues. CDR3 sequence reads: CASSSRDREIYEQYF. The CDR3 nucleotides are TGTGCCAGCAGCTCTCGGGACAGAGAGATCTACGAGCAGTACTTC.

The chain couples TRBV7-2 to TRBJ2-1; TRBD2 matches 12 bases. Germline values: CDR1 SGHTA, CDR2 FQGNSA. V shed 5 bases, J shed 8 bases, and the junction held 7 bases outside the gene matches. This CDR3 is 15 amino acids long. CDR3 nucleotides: TGTGCCAGCAGCCGCCTAGCGGGGGGGCCAGATGAGCAGTTCTTC. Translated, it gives CASSRLAGGPDEQFF.

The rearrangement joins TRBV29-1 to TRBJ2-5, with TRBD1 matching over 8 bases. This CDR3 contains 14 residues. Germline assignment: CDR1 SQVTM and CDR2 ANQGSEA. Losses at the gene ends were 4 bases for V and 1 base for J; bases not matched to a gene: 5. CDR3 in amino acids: CSVAGGVGQETQYF. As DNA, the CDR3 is TGCAGCGTTGCAGGGGGCGTCGGCCAAGAGACCCAGTACTTC.

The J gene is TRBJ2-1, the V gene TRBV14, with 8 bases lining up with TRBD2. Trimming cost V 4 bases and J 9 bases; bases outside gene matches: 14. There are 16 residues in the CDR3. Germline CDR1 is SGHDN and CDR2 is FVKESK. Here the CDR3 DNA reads TGTGCCAGCAGCCTCATGGGAGGGACTAGAGGGACTGAGCAGTTCTTC. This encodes CASSLMGGTRGTEQFF. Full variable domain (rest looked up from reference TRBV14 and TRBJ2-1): EAGVTQFPSHSVIEKGQTVTLRCDPISGHDNLYWYRRVMGKEIKFLLHFVKESKQDESGMPNNRFLAERTGGTYSTLKVQPAELEDSGVYFCASSLMGGTRGTEQFFGPGTRLTVL.